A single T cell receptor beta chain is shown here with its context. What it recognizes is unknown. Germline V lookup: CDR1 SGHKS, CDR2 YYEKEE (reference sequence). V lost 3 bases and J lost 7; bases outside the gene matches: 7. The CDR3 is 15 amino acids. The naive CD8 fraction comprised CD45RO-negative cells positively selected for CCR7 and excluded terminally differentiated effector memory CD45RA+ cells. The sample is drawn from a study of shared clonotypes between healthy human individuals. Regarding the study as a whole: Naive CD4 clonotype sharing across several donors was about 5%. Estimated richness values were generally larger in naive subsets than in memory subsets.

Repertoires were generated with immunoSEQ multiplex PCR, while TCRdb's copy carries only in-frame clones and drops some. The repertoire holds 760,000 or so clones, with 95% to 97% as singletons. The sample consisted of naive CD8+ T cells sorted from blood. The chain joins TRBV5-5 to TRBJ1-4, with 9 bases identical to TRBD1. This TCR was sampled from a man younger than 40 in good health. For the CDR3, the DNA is TGTGCCAGCAGCTCGACGACAGGGGGGATTGAAAAACTGTTTTTT. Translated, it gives CASSSTTGGIEKLFF.